This T cell receptor (beta chain) appears in the sequencing data of a study of metastatic and nonmetastatic thyroid tumors. Study in general: Where malignant and benign thyroid patients were concerned, repertoires were compared across blood and tumor or nodule tissue. Whole-study results and caveats: It was reported that TCR beta diversity was significantly higher in malignant thyroid tumors than benign nodules, in blood and tumor.

This clone was seen a few times. Its antigen is as yet unknown. Original processing methods: To classify distant metastasis in papillary thyroid cancer, a model was built from CDR3 differences across clinicopathological groups. TCRdb re-called clones from the PCR reads using MiXCR. TCRdb's processing, not the authors' own work, is the source of the V and J calls. This table has over 15,000 clones, over 25% appearing once. CDR3 size: 14 residues. Germline V gives CDR1 MRHNA, CDR2 SNTAGT. With 6 bases clipped from V and 3 bases from J, the junction kept 5 bases outside the gene matches. All patients reached thyroid surgery having received no treatment beforehand.

This chain links TRBV6-4 with TRBJ1-5; TRBD1 matches 7 bases. The sequencing input was tumor tissue. The receptor's source is a male donor with papillary thyroid cancer or a benign thyroid nodule (not recorded which). Some clones in this sample may be carry-over from other donors' samples. CDR3 nucleotides: TGTGCCAGCAGACAGGGGACCTTCAATCAGCCCCAGCATTTT. Its protein product is CASRQGTFNQPQHF.